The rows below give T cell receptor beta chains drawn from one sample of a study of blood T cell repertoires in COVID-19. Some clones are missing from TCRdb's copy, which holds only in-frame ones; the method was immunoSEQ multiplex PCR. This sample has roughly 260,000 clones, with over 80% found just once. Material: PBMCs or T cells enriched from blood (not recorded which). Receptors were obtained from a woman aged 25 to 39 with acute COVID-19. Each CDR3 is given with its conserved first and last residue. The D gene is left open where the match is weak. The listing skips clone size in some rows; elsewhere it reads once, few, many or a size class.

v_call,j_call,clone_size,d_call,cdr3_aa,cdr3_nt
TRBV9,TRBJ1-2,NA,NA,CASSVVTGSGYTF,TGTGCCAGCAGCGTAGTCACCGGGTCTGGCTACACCTTC
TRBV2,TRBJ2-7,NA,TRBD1,CASSGTGVTRYEQYF,TGTGCCAGCAGTGGGACAGGGGTCACCCGCTACGAGCAGTACTTC
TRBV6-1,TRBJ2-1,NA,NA,CASSVGQTWSSYNEQFF,TGTGCCAGCAGTGTAGGACAGACATGGAGCTCCTACAATGAGCAGTTCTTC
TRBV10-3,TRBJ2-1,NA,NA,CAISELTGLVNEQFF,TGTGCCATCAGTGAGCTTACAGGCCTAGTTAATGAGCAGTTCTTC
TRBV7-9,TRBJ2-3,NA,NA,CASSLVGGRNTDTQYF,TGTGCCAGCAGCTTAGTGGGTGGGAGGAACACAGATACGCAGTATTTT
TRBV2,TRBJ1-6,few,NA,CASSDSFGFHDLHF,TGTGCCAGCTCAGACTCTTTTGGTTTCCACGATCTCCACTTT
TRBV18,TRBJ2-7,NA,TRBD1,CASSLGQGARNEQYF,TGTGCCAGCTCATTGGGACAGGGGGCGCGCAACGAGCAGTACTTC
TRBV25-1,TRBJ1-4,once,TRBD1,CASSESFDRGSEKLFF,TGTGCCAGCAGTGAATCTTTTGACAGGGGTAGCGAAAAACTGTTTTTT
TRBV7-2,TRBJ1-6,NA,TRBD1,CASSLRSLGGGSPLHF,TGTGCCAGCAGCTTAAGAAGTCTAGGGGGCGGTTCACCCCTCCACTTT
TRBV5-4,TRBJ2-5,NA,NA,CASSWTEETQYF,TGTGCCAGCAGCTGGACAGAAGAGACCCAGTACTTC
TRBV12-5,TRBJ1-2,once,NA,CASGAHERNYGYTF,TGTGCTAGTGGTGCCCACGAGCGGAACTATGGCTACACCTTC
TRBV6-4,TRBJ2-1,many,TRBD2,CASSENEAGGSNEQFF,TGTGCCAGCAGTGAAAATGAAGCGGGGGGATCCAATGAGCAGTTCTTC
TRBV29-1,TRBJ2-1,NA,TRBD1,CSVEWTGGGNEQFF,TGCAGCGTTGAATGGACAGGGGGTGGGAATGAGCAGTTCTTC
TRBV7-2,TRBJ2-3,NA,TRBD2,CASSTSGGSTDTQYF,TGTGCCAGCAGCACAAGCGGGGGGAGCACAGATACGCAGTATTTT
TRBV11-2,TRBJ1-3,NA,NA,CASSLSEGTIYF,TGTGCCAGCAGCTTAAGCGAAGGCACCATATATTTT